The 28 T cell receptor beta chains reported below all come from one sample, sequenced in a study of beta chain features in type 1 diabetes. Study-wide points: There was a moderate but significant shortening of TCRB CDR3s in all four CD4+ subsets of Type 1 diabetes patients.

Isolated RNA was reverse transcribed in full, so expressed TCRB transcripts were sequenced. Assay used: immunoSEQ multiplex PCR; TCRdb lists only in-frame clones, some missing. This sample has 680,000 or so clones, with around 15% found just once. Antigens for these TCRs are unknown. Material for sequencing was naive CD4+ T cells from blood. All receptors come from a man aged 18 to 35 with type 1 diabetes.

The chain joins TRBV27 to TRBJ1-1; TRBD1 agrees at 7 bases. The CDR3 runs 15 residues. With V trimmed by 5 bases and J by 3 bases, 9 bases remained unmatched. Germline values: CDR1 MNHEY, CDR2 SMNVEV (reference sequence). This chain's CDR3 is CASSPGTVRYTEAFF. Here the CDR3 DNA reads TGTGCCAGCAGTCCCGGGACAGTTCGGTACACTGAAGCTTTCTTT.

This clone was recorded a few times. The chain couples TRBV30 to TRBJ2-7, with 7 bases lining up with TRBD1. This CDR3 has 15 amino acids. Per germline, CDR1 GTSNPN and CDR2 SVGIG (reference sequence). V lost 1 base, J lost 3 bases, and 9 bases stayed unmatched. For the CDR3, the DNA is TGTGCCTGGAGTGGACACAGGGGAAGCCTCTACGAGCAGTACTTC. It codes for CAWSGHRGSLYEQYF.

This clone was picked up a small number of times. This chain connects TRBV5-1 to TRBJ2-7, with 8 bases fitting TRBD1. After removal of 0 bases from V and 3 bases from J, the junction contained 8 bases not matched to a gene. Germline CDR1 and CDR2: SGHRS and YFSETQ. The CDR3 spans 16 residues. The CDR3 spells CASSLDPGQAGYEQYF. The CDR3 nucleotides are TGCGCCAGCAGCTTGGACCCGGGACAGGCAGGCTACGAGCAGTACTTC.

This clone was seen only a few times. The rearrangement joins TRBV14 to TRBJ1-4; D is unclear. The CDR3 contains 15 residues. The germline V and J ends were trimmed by 5 bases and 8 bases, with 18 bases remaining between them. The germline CDR1 and CDR2 sequences are SGHDN and FVKESK. DNA for the CDR3: TGTGCCAGCAGCAGGGTGGGAACAGAGCCGGAAAAACTGTTTTTT. This translates into CASSRVGTEPEKLFF.

The V call is TRBV5-6, the J call TRBJ2-3; perhaps TRBD1 as D (5 bases). V lost 1 base and J lost 4, with 13 bases in between. Germline values: CDR1 SGHDT, CDR2 YYEEEE. The length of the CDR3 is 15 residues. This chain's CDR3 is CASSLMSRVPDTQYF. In DNA form, the CDR3 reads TGTGCCAGCAGCTTGATGAGCAGGGTCCCAGATACGCAGTATTTT.

The table lists this clone with a few counts. The chain combines TRBV7-2 with TRBJ2-1; TRBD2 matches at 11 bases. With 6 bases clipped from V and 9 bases from J, the junction kept 10 bases outside the gene matches. This CDR3 is 15 amino acids long. CDR1 and CDR2 from the germline V gene are SGHTA and FQGNSA. The CDR3 DNA follows: TGTGCCAGCAGATCTACTAGCGGGGGAGGCCGTGAGCAGTTCTTC. As protein: CASRSTSGGGREQFF.

The rearrangement uses TRBV28 and TRBJ2-3; tentatively, D is TRBD2 (5 bases). The CDR3 extends over 17 amino acids. Germline V lookup: CDR1 MDHEN, CDR2 SYDVKM. V lost 7 bases and J 2 bases, leaving 22 bases between the germline ends. CDR3 sequence: CASISGGDGGYTDTQYF. The CDR3 DNA reads TGTGCCAGCATATCAGGAGGAGACGGAGGCTACACAGATACGCAGTATTTT.

The sample holds a few counts of this clone. This chain joins TRBV29-1 and TRBJ1-1; D ambiguous. From germline, CDR1 is SQVTM and CDR2 ANQGSEA. The CDR3 totals 13 residues. Trimming pared 7 bases from V and 3 bases from J, leaving 15 bases between. Written as DNA, the CDR3 is TGCAGCGCGACCCGGGCGTCGGACACTGAAGCTTTCTTT. This translates into CSATRASDTEAFF.

The J gene is TRBJ2-7, the V gene TRBV29-1; D is possibly TRBD1 (6 bases). Trimming took 3 bases from V and 0 from J, leaving 12 bases between them. The germline V gene encodes CDR1 SQVTM and CDR2 ANQGSEA. This CDR3 is built from 14 residues. CDR3 sequence reads: CSVEGQGHSYEQYF. The CDR3 DNA reads TGCAGCGTTGAGGGCCAGGGACACTCCTACGAGCAGTACTTC.

There are a few counts of this clone. The gene calls are TRBV2 and TRBJ1-1; D ambiguous. Between the trimmed V and J ends, which lost 7 bases and 1 base, there was a span of 4 bases. This CDR3 comprises 11 residues. Germline CDR1 SNHLY, CDR2 FYNNEI. The CDR3 reads CASTENTEAFF. CDR3 nucleotide sequence: TGTGCCAGCACAGAGAACACTGAAGCTTTCTTT.

This clone was found a few times. This chain joins TRBV29-1 and TRBJ1-1, with a tentative D call TRBD1 (5 bases). The germline V and J ends were trimmed by 7 bases and 0 bases, with 9 bases remaining between them. The germline CDR1 and CDR2 sequences are SQVTM and ANQGSEA. The length of the CDR3 is 12 residues. DNA for the CDR3: TGCAGCGGGGTGGGGGTGAACACTGAAGCTTTCTTT. As protein: CSGVGVNTEAFF.

This clone was recorded a few times. The chain couples TRBV11-1 to TRBJ2-1; no clear D gene. Germline V CDR1 and CDR2: SGHAT, FQDESV (reference sequence). CDR3 length equals 12 residues. V dropped 5 bases and J dropped 8 bases, with 10 bases sitting between them. The CDR3 DNA follows: TGTGCCAGCAGCCTTCTGAGTGATGAGCAGTTCTTC. Its protein is CASSLLSDEQFF.

This chain links TRBV28 with TRBJ2-7; tentatively, D is TRBD1 (6 bases). Looked up from germline, CDR1 is MDHEN and CDR2 is SYDVKM. Trimming shortened V by 0 bases and J by 3 bases, and 9 bases separated the two germline ends. CDR3 length: 14 amino acids. DNA of the CDR3: TGTGCCAGCAGTTTATGGGGGGCGGGCTACGAGCAGTACTTC. Its protein product is CASSLWGAGYEQYF.

DNA of the CDR3: TGTGCCAGCGGCCGGGACCTCAATCAGCCCCAGCATTTT. Amino acid sequence: CASGRDLNQPQHF. The chain employs TRBV27 and TRBJ1-5, with D possibly TRBD1 on 5 matching bases. Trimming took 8 bases from V and 3 from J, leaving 11 bases between them. CDR3 size: 13 residues. CDR1 is MNHEY and CDR2 is SMNVEV in the germline V gene (reference sequence).

V is TRBV7-9 and J is TRBJ1-2; D unresolved. The CDR3 runs to 14 residues. Trimming shortened V by 1 base and J by 2 bases, and 8 bases separated the two germline ends. CDR1 and CDR2 (germline): SEHNR, FQNEAQ (reference sequence). The CDR3 DNA sequence: TGTGCCAGCAGCTTAGAGGTTCTCAACTATGGCTACACCTTC. Translating it yields CASSLEVLNYGYTF.

This sequence joins TRBV7-3 and TRBJ2-5; a weak D match, TRBD2 (5 bases). Germline assignment: CDR1 SGHTA and CDR2 FQGTGA. This CDR3 is built from 13 residues. V lost 5 bases and J 5 bases, leaving 12 bases between the germline ends. The CDR3 sequence: CASSLGGVETQYF. The CDR3, as DNA: TGTGCCAGCAGCCTTGGAGGCGTGGAGACCCAGTACTTC.

The rearrangement links TRBV29-1 to TRBJ2-3; D not resolved. In germline, CDR1 is SQVTM, CDR2 ANQGSEA. The CDR3 is 12 amino acids. This chain's CDR3 is CSSGVGQYTQYF. The CDR3 nucleotides read TGCAGTTCTGGGGTCGGGCAGTATACGCAGTATTTT.

This clone was seen only a few times. The V call is TRBV4-2, the J call TRBJ2-7; 10 nucleotides agree with TRBD2. The length of the CDR3 is 14 residues. The germline gives CDR1 LGHNA, CDR2 YNFKEQ. Losses at the gene ends were 0 bases for V and 4 bases for J; bases not matched to a gene: 0. CDR3 sequence (DNA): TGTGCCAGCAGCCAAGAACTAGCGGGGTACGAGCAGTACTTC. This encodes CASSQELAGYEQYF.

This clone was detected a few times. The chain joins TRBV10-3 to TRBJ1-2; no clear D. CDR3 length: 16 residues. Trimming took off 3 bases at V and 0 bases at J, with 14 bases between the two ends. Germline V CDR1 and CDR2: ENHRY, SYGVKD. The CDR3: CAISESFTAPNYGYTF. The CDR3 DNA reads as TGTGCCATCAGTGAAAGTTTTACAGCCCCTAACTATGGCTACACCTTC.

CDR3 residues: CASSTHNNRGTYEQYF. The CDR3 bases are TGTGCCAGCAGTACCCACAACAACAGGGGTACCTACGAGCAGTACTTC. This sequence joins TRBV13 and TRBJ2-7, with 7 bases identical to TRBD1. V lost 6 bases to trimming and J lost 2 bases; unmatched junction nucleotides: 13. The length of the CDR3 is 16 residues. Germline CDR1 reads PRHDT; CDR2 reads FYEKMQ (reference sequence). Supplemented by reference TRBV13 and TRBJ2-7, the full variable domain reads AAGVIQSPRHLIKEKRETATLKCYPIPRHDTVYWYQQGPGQDPQFLISFYEKMQSDKGSIPDRFSAQQFSDYHSELNMSSLELGDSALYFCASSTHNNRGTYEQYFGPGTRLTVT.

This clone has only a few counts. The chain is built from TRBV18 and TRBJ1-1; D is unresolved. The CDR3 has 12 residues. Germline-derived CDR1 and CDR2 are KGHSH and LQKENI. Trimming stripped 6 bases from V and 6 bases from J, with 11 bases between. Here the CDR3 DNA reads TGTGCCAGCTCCGGGGTGGGAGCTGAAGCTTTCTTT. Translated: CASSGVGAEAFF.

This clone showed up just a few times. The CDR3 spells CASSESVNTEAFF. For the CDR3, the DNA is TGCGCCAGCAGTGAGTCAGTGAACACTGAAGCTTTCTTT. The gene calls are TRBV10-2 and TRBJ1-1; D is unclear. Between the trimmed V and J ends, which lost 0 bases and 0 bases, there was a span of 2 bases. This CDR3 is built from 13 residues. Germline loops: CDR1 WSHSY, CDR2 SAAADI.

The rearrangement links TRBV21-1 to TRBJ2-7; the D call in the table, TRBD1, was not verified against the DNA. TRBV21-1 is noted as a pseudogene. This CDR3 is 13 amino acids long. CDR3 region: CASPGQETYEQYF. CDR3 DNA: TGTGCCAGCCCGGGACAGGAGACCTACGAGCAGTACTTC.

This chain uses TRBV29-1 with TRBJ2-5; no definite D call. The CDR3 covers 10 residues. Germline V gene lookup returns CDR1 SQVTM and CDR2 ANQGSEA. Trimming cost V 5 bases and J 3 bases, with 4 bases left between them. CDR3 loop: CSVHKETQYF. The CDR3 DNA reads as TGCAGCGTTCATAAAGAGACCCAGTACTTC.

This clone was seen only a few times. The CDR3 nucleotides read TGTGCCAGCAGCGTAGGCGTCAGGAAGGGACAGGGAAATCTGGGCAACACAGATACGCAGTATTTT. It codes for CASSVGVRKGQGNLGNTDTQYF. The chain uses TRBV9 and TRBJ2-3, with 9 bases identical to TRBD1. Germline V gives CDR1 SGDLS, CDR2 YYNGEE. The CDR3 covers 22 residues. The junction had 22 bases not matched to a gene; V was cut back by 0 bases and J by 2 bases.

The chain links TRBV13 to TRBJ1-4; 10 bases agree with TRBD1. The CDR3 has 16 amino acids. The germline gives CDR1 PRHDT, CDR2 FYEKMQ (reference sequence). V shed 5 bases, J shed 0 bases, and the junction held 3 bases outside the gene matches. CDR3 loop: CASSDGQGATNEKLFF. The CDR3 DNA follows: TGTGCCAGCAGCGATGGACAGGGGGCAACTAATGAAAAACTGTTTTTT.

This clone was recorded a few times. The chain joins TRBV30 to TRBJ2-1; D gene unclear. From germline, CDR1 is GTSNPN and CDR2 SVGIG (reference sequence). Between the trimmed V and J ends, which lost 4 bases and 7 bases, there was a span of 11 bases. This CDR3 is 12 amino acids long. CDR3: CAWMPLGNEQFF. The CDR3 coding sequence is TGTGCCTGGATGCCCCTCGGGAATGAGCAGTTCTTC.

This rearrangement joins TRBV29-1 to TRBJ2-1; perhaps TRBD2 as D (5 bases). Looked up from germline, CDR1 is SQVTM and CDR2 is ANQGSEA. V was shortened by 6 bases and J by 2 bases, with 11 bases between the two germline ends. The CDR3 consists of 13 residues. The CDR3: CSVRTETYNEQFF. The CDR3 DNA reads TGCAGCGTGCGGACTGAAACCTACAATGAGCAGTTCTTC.